This paragraph covers one T cell receptor (beta chain) sequence. The antigen is undetermined. Without exception, sorted populations had purity beyond 95%. The source of the sample is a study of beta chain features in type 1 diabetes. The CDR3 sequence is 14 residues long. Trimming shortened V by 5 bases and J by 9 bases, and 15 bases separated the two germline ends. CDR1 is SGHDT and CDR2 is YYEEEE in the germline V gene. The sequenced template was cDNA made from the entire isolated RNA. Profiled with immunoSEQ multiplex PCR; TCRdb holds only in-frame clones, not every one. The sample includes some 150,000 clones, around an eighth of them seen just once. Overall study results and limits: Sequencing of cDNA might inflate the share of cells that strongly express TCR. Insertions were fewer and deletions more numerous at VDJ junctions in type 1 diabetes patients. TCRB CDR3s were moderately but significantly shorter in Type 1 diabetes patients in all four CD4+ subsets.

Material for sequencing was central memory CD4+ T cells from blood. The chain uses TRBV5-6 and TRBJ1-6, with D possibly TRBD1 on 6 matching bases. The clonotype comes from a man between 18 and 29 years old with type 1 diabetes. The CDR3 spells CASRLAGDRSPLHF. DNA for the CDR3: TGTGCCAGCAGGCTGGCAGGGGATCGTTCACCCCTCCACTTT. Filled out from reference TRBV5-6 and TRBJ1-6, the complete variable domain reads DAGVTQSPTHLIKTRGQQVTLRCSPKSGHDTVSWYQQALGQGPQFIFQYYEEEERQRGNFPDRFSGHQFPNYSSELNVNALLLGDSALYLCASRLAGDRSPLHFGNGTRLTVT.